This T cell receptor (beta chain) is drawn from a study of cytomegalovirus exposure and HLA in healthy donors. The PCR employed 60 Vbeta primers together with 13 Jbeta primers. Assay: immunoSEQ multiplex PCR; the TCRdb copy retains only in-frame clones and omits some. The table has over 150,000 clones, more than 65% seen once; the top ten hold less than 4%. V trimming: 3 bases; J trimming: 4 bases; junction bases outside the gene matches: 14. Germline CDR1 reads KGHSH; CDR2 reads LQKENI. The CDR3 consists of 17 residues. The receptor comes from a woman in her twenties or thirties in good health and CMV-seropositive. The rearrangement uses TRBV18 and TRBJ2-5, with TRBD1 matching 7 bases. The material sequenced was PBMCs. The CDR3 region has the DNA TGTGCCAGCTCACCCACGACAGGGTTGATGGTGTCAGAGACCCAGTACTTC. Translated: CASSPTTGLMVSETQYF.